This T cell receptor beta chain was retrieved from a study of T cells in Graves' hyperthyroidism and ophthalmopathy. Amplified regions were TCR beta CDR3 sequences from RNA transcripts. Researchers ran a first-round RT-PCR on the TCR CDR3 using the HTBI primer set. TCRdb reprocessed the multiplex PCR reads with MiXCR, giving one entry per CDR3 protein. The sample has over 300,000 distinct CDR3 sequences, roughly 15% seen once. The CDR3 loop spans 14 amino acids. The V gene's germline CDR1 is SNHLY and CDR2 FYNNEI. The V and J ends lost 8 bases and 5 bases respectively, with 13 bases between them. Many counts were recorded for this clonotype.

This receptor was identified in a woman in her thirties or forties with Graves' ophthalmopathy. The sample comprised blood. The genes are TRBV2 and TRBJ1-6; the D is unclear. CDR3 residues: CASRGLVHNSPLHF. The CDR3 coding sequence is TGTGCCAGCCGCGGGTTAGTCCATAATTCACCCCTCCACTTT.